The T cell receptor beta chain described here comes from a study of Tregs in tolerant kidney transplant recipients. Whole-study findings and limits: Donor-specific Treg expansion exceeded global Treg expansion in tolerant patients, suggesting antigen drive.

V was cut by 3 bases and J by 4 bases, with 12 bases left in between. This CDR3 has 14 residues. The germline gives CDR1 SGHVS, CDR2 FNYEAQ. For this clone: What it binds is not known.

Repertoires were generated with immunoSEQ multiplex PCR, while TCRdb's copy carries only in-frame clones and drops some. The data show roughly 52,000 clones, 91% seen once. Mixed chimerism was transient after nonmyeloablative marrow transplants from related graft donors. The source of this sequence is a human patient who received a combined kidney and bone marrow transplant. Some T cells may be provided by the graft donor. J is TRBJ1-1 and V is TRBV7-6; tentatively, D is TRBD1 (5 bases). Source: CD8+ T cells from blood (PBMCs), taken 24 months after the transplant. This CDR3 reads CASSFGGEGTEAFF. The DNA of the CDR3 is TGTGCCAGCAGCTTTGGAGGGGAGGGCACTGAAGCTTTCTTT.